The 26 T cell receptor beta chains below come from one sample, sequenced in a study of T cells in Graves' hyperthyroidism and ophthalmopathy. TCR beta CDR3 regions were amplified from RNA. During a first-round RT-PCR of the TCR CDR3, the HTBI primer set was used. TCRdb processed the multiplex PCR reads anew with MiXCR; each CDR3 protein has one entry. The data contain approximately 400,000 distinct CDR3 sequences, 15% to 18% of them singletons. The source material was blood. Receptors were obtained from a woman aged 18-35 years with Graves' hyperthyroidism.

This chain uses TRBV28 with TRBJ2-6; possibly TRBD2 for D (6 bases). V shed 2 bases and J shed 2 bases, with 13 bases lying between them. This CDR3 is built from 17 residues. Per germline, CDR1 MDHEN and CDR2 SYDVKM. The CDR3 DNA reads TGTGCCAGCAGTTTACATACGGGAGTCCCTGGGGCCAACGTCCTGACTTTC. Translated, it gives CASSLHTGVPGANVLTF.

Note on this clonotype: Germline and junction disagree at one end, which may indicate a read error. CDR3 in DNA: TGTGCCAGCAGAGGATTCCTCCCAGGGGCCCAGCCCCGGCATTTT. It codes for CASRGFLPGAQPRHF. The chain employs TRBV2 and TRBJ1-5; TRBD1 is a possible D gene (6 bases). The germline CDR1 and CDR2 sequences are SNHLY and FYNNEI. The CDR3 covers 15 residues.

This clonotype was counted only a few times. This could be a read error, since a much larger clone is one nucleotide away. The CDR3 sequence is CASSPGREASTYNEQFF. In DNA form, the CDR3 reads TGTGCCAGCAGCCCTGGACGGGAAGCGTCTACCTACAATGAGCAGTTCTTC. The chain has TRBV3-1 and TRBJ2-1, with a weak D call TRBD2 (5 bases). V dropped 4 bases and J dropped 2 bases, with 18 bases sitting between them. Germline V lookup: CDR1 LGHDT, CDR2 YNNKEL (reference sequence). The CDR3 sequence is 17 residues long.

Many counts were recorded for this clonotype. The chain employs TRBV15 and TRBJ1-5; D uncertain. V was pared by 2 bases and J by 4 bases, with 6 bases between. The CDR3 consists of 13 residues. CDR1 LNHNV and CDR2 YYDKDF come from the germline V gene (reference sequence). The CDR3 nucleotides are TGTGCCACCAGCAGACCTGGTAATCAGCCCCAGCATTTT. This encodes CATSRPGNQPQHF.

This clonotype has more than one count but fewer than ten. The J gene is TRBJ2-7, the V gene TRBV19, with D possibly TRBD2 on 6 matching bases. Between the trimmed V and J ends, which lost 9 bases and 1 base, there was a span of 10 bases. This CDR3 has 12 residues. Germline CDR1 reads LNHDA; CDR2 reads SQIVND (reference sequence). CDR3 DNA: TGTGCCAGCGGGAGCCTTTCCTACGAGCAGTACTTC. Translation gives CASGSLSYEQYF. Combining the CDR3 with reference TRBV19 and TRBJ2-7 gives the whole variable domain DGGITQSPKYLFRKEGQNVTLSCEQNLNHDAMYWYRQDPGQGLRLIYYSQIVNDFQKGDIAEGYSVSREKKESFPLTVTSAQKNPTAFYLCASGSLSYEQYFGPGTRLTVT.

The table lists this clonotype with a few counts. A read error is possible here, since a much larger clone lies one base away. The chain uses TRBV12-3 or TRBV12-4 and TRBJ1-1; D remains ambiguous. The germline V and J ends were trimmed by 5 bases and 1 base, with 11 bases remaining between them. The CDR3 consists of 14 residues. This chain's CDR3 is CASSARGWNTEAFF. The CDR3 nucleotides read TGTGCCAGCAGTGCGCGGGGATGGAACACTGAAGCTTTCTTT.

This clonotype has at least ten counts. This chain connects TRBV2 to TRBJ2-7, with D possibly called TRBD1 or TRBD2 (5 bases each). Germline CDR1 is SNHLY and CDR2 is FYNNEI. The CDR3 loop spans 15 amino acids. V gave up 6 bases and J gave up 4 bases, with 19 bases separating them. CDR3 loop: CASSPRGPPSYEQYF. In nucleotides, the CDR3 is TGTGCCAGCAGCCCCCGGGGACCTCCTTCTTACGAGCAGTACTTC.

The sample holds many counts of this clonotype. The chain links TRBV12-3 or TRBV12-4 to TRBJ2-5, with 8 bases that match TRBD1. The length of the CDR3 is 14 residues. The V gene end was trimmed by 5 bases and the J gene end by 2 bases; junction bases not matched to a gene: 4. The CDR3 loop reads CASSPRDRQETQYF. The CDR3 DNA sequence: TGTGCCAGCAGTCCTAGGGACAGGCAAGAGACCCAGTACTTC.

This clonotype was observed many times. The V call is TRBV2, the J call TRBJ2-7; no definite D call. V was cut by 1 base and J by 9 bases, with 13 bases left in between. The CDR3 covers 13 residues. CDR1 SNHLY and CDR2 FYNNEI come from the germline V gene. The CDR3 is CASSEEQFMRQYF. CDR3 nucleotides: TGTGCCAGCAGTGAAGAACAGTTCATGAGGCAGTACTTC.

The chain has TRBV19 and TRBJ2-1, with TRBD2 matching over 12 bases. Per germline, CDR1 LNHDA and CDR2 SQIVND (reference sequence). CDR3 size: 18 residues. V trimming: 10 bases; J trimming: 5 bases; junction bases outside the gene matches: 18. Written as DNA, the CDR3 is TGTGCCACCCTCCGGTCTAGCGGGAGGGTAGGGGTGGACAATGAGCAGTTCTTC. Residues: CATLRSSGRVGVDNEQFF.

The rearrangement uses TRBV25-1 and TRBJ2-3; a weak D match, TRBD1 (6 bases). The CDR3 extends over 17 amino acids. The germline V gene has CDR1 MGHDK and CDR2 SYGVNS. V gave up 2 bases and J gave up 2 bases, with 17 bases separating them. The CDR3 sequence is CASSELPRGNLTDTQYF. CDR3 DNA: TGTGCCAGCAGTGAACTCCCAAGGGGGAATCTCACAGATACGCAGTATTTT.

There are a few counts of this clonotype. The chain is built from TRBV3-1 and TRBJ1-2; D call uncertain. The germline gives CDR1 LGHDT, CDR2 YNNKEL (reference sequence). The CDR3 length is 13 residues. The V and J ends lost 1 base and 6 bases respectively, with 9 bases between them. CDR3: CASSQGGLHGYTF. CDR3 DNA: TGTGCCAGCAGCCAAGGGGGTTTGCATGGCTACACCTTC. The variable domain in full, completed from reference TRBV3-1 and TRBJ1-2, reads DTAVSQTPKYLVTQMGNDKSIKCEQNLGHDTMYWYKQDSKKFLKIMFSYNNKELIINETVPNRFSPKSPDKAHLNLHINSLELGDSAVYFCASSQGGLHGYTFGSGTRLTVV.

About this clonotype: A single base separates this from a much larger clone, so it may be a read error. The chain has TRBV28 and TRBJ1-1; a weak D match, TRBD1 (5 bases). V was cut by 6 bases and J by 2 bases, with 7 bases left in between. CDR3 length: 12 amino acids. The germline CDR1 and CDR2 sequences are MDHEN and SYDVKM. CDR3 protein: CASRDRNTEAFF. CDR3 nucleotides: TGTGCCAGCAGAGACAGAAACACTGAAGCTTTCTTT.

The table lists this clonotype with a few counts. The J gene is TRBJ1-4, the V gene TRBV27; the D gene is possibly TRBD1 (5 bases). V lost 3 bases, J lost 0 bases, and 11 bases lay in between. Germline-derived CDR1 and CDR2 are MNHEY and SMNVEV (reference sequence). This CDR3 contains 16 residues. CDR3 sequence (DNA): TGTGCCAGCAGTTTCCGACAGACCTCAACTAATGAAAAACTGTTTTTT. It yields the protein CASSFRQTSTNEKLFF.

This clonotype was picked up many times. The chain employs TRBV18 and TRBJ1-1; 7 nucleotides agree with TRBD1. The CDR3 is made up of 14 amino acids. CDR1 KGHSH and CDR2 LQKENI come from the germline V gene. V lost 4 bases, J lost 5 bases, and 7 bases stayed unmatched. The CDR3 DNA follows: TGTGCCAGCTCACGGGAGGGGGCGCGAACTGAAGCTTTCTTT. Translated, it gives CASSREGARTEAFF.

This clonotype came up a few times. Given a much more abundant clone one base away, this may be a read error. The CDR3 is CASSHPGTRFPYEQYF. In DNA form, the CDR3 reads TGTGCCAGCAGCCATCCCGGGACTAGATTTCCCTACGAGCAGTACTTC. The chain carries TRBV3-1 and TRBJ2-7; 8 bases align to TRBD2. The germline gives CDR1 LGHDT, CDR2 YNNKEL (reference sequence). The CDR3 has 16 amino acids. V gave up 3 bases and J gave up 2 bases; unmatched junction bases: 9.

The V and J genes are TRBV9 and TRBJ2-1; 7 nucleotides line up with TRBD2. V was clipped by 3 bases and J by 1 base; unmatched bases: 4. Germline-derived CDR1 and CDR2 are SGDLS and YYNGEE. The CDR3 has 15 amino acids. The CDR3 bases are TGTGCCAGCAGCGCAGCGGGACTTTCCTACAATGAGCAGTTCTTC. Translating gives CASSAAGLSYNEQFF.

This clonotype was seen a few times. The chain combines TRBV29-1 with TRBJ1-5; weak D call: TRBD1 (5 bases). This CDR3 has 15 residues. Germline-derived CDR1 and CDR2 are SQVTM and ANQGSEA. V was pared by 6 bases and J by 2 bases, with 17 bases between. The chain's CDR3 is CSVAYGGGGNQPQHF. The CDR3, as DNA: TGCAGCGTGGCTTACGGTGGGGGGGGCAATCAGCCCCAGCATTTT.

The chain links TRBV11-1 to TRBJ1-3; TRBD1 is a possible D gene (6 bases). The CDR3 sequence is 15 residues long. The germline V gene encodes CDR1 SGHAT and CDR2 FQDESV (reference sequence). V was cut by 5 bases and J by 0 bases, with 11 bases left in between. Written as DNA, the CDR3 is TGTGCCAGCAGCGTGGACAGAAGCTCTGGAAACACCATATATTTT. Translating it yields CASSVDRSSGNTIYF. Supplemented by reference TRBV11-1 and TRBJ1-3, the full variable domain reads EAEVAQSPRYKITEKSQAVAFWCDPISGHATLYWYRQILGQGPELLVQFQDESVVDDSQLPKDRFSAERLKGVDSTLKIQPAELGDSAMYLCASSVDRSSGNTIYFGEGSWLTVV.

This clonotype was counted only a few times. The V gene is TRBV7-2, the J gene TRBJ2-3, with a tentative D call TRBD2 (6 bases). Germline CDR1 reads SGHTA; CDR2 reads FQGNSA. Trimming left V 5 bases short and J 4 bases short, with 22 bases between. The CDR3 contains 17 residues. This CDR3 reads CASSQNPGRGMADTQYF. The CDR3 DNA reads as TGTGCCAGCAGCCAAAATCCGGGGCGGGGTATGGCAGATACGCAGTATTTT.

This clonotype has only a few counts. The CDR3 sequence: CASSQVAGILTGELFF. CDR3 coding DNA: TGTGCCAGCAGCCAGGTGGCAGGGATTCTAACCGGGGAGCTGTTTTTT. The V call is TRBV4-2, the J call TRBJ2-2; possible D gene TRBD1, 5 bases. In germline, CDR1 is LGHNA, CDR2 YNFKEQ. The length of the CDR3 is 16 residues. V dropped 3 bases and J dropped 5 bases, with 16 bases sitting between them.

This clonotype came up many times. The rearrangement joins TRBV11-2 to TRBJ1-2; a weak D match, TRBD1 (5 bases). Trimming took 5 bases from V and 5 from J, leaving 18 bases between them. Germline CDR1 is SGHAT and CDR2 is FQNNGV. This CDR3 has 15 amino acids. CDR3 nucleotides: TGTGCCAGCAGCGTCGACGGAGCGGGGCGGTATGGCTACACCTTC. Its protein product is CASSVDGAGRYGYTF.

The chain uses TRBV7-3 and TRBJ1-1; TRBD1 matches 7 bases. The CDR3 contains 15 residues. The V and J ends lost 5 bases and 6 bases, in that order; junction bases with no gene match: 12. Germline CDR1 and CDR2: SGHTA and FQGTGA. In nucleotides, the CDR3 is TGTGCCAGCAGCCAGAACCTAGACAGGGACGCTGAAGCTTTCTTT. Translation: CASSQNLDRDAEAFF.

V usage is TRBV7-2 and J usage is TRBJ1-2, with TRBD1 matching 8 bases. This CDR3 has 16 amino acids. Trimming cost V 3 bases and J 4 bases; bases outside gene matches: 10. From germline, CDR1 is SGHTA and CDR2 FQGNSA. CDR3 in amino acids: CASSLITGGRGYGYTF. DNA of the CDR3: TGTGCCAGCAGCTTGATAACAGGGGGAAGGGGCTATGGCTACACCTTC.

This clonotype was seen a few times. This chain connects TRBV29-1 to TRBJ2-7, with 9 bases identical to TRBD1. The CDR3 has 16 amino acids. Germline loops: CDR1 SQVTM, CDR2 ANQGSEA. The V segment lost 0 bases and the J segment 5 bases; nucleotides outside the gene matches: 11. DNA of the CDR3: TGCAGCGTTGAAGATCTGAGGGGACAGGGCACCCACGAGCAGTACTTC. Its protein is CSVEDLRGQGTHEQYF.

This clonotype was observed a few times. The genes are TRBV27 and TRBJ1-2; D is uncertain. The germline V and J ends were trimmed by 8 bases and 6 bases, with 13 bases remaining between them. The CDR3 covers 12 residues. The germline V gene encodes CDR1 MNHEY and CDR2 SMNVEV (reference sequence). CDR3 sequence: CASSGPRDGYTF. The CDR3 DNA follows: TGTGCCAGCTCCGGGCCAAGGGATGGCTACACCTTC.